The 26 T cell receptor beta chains below all came from one sample that was sequenced in a study of T cell responses to AZD1222 COVID-19 vaccine. This table comes from immunoSEQ multiplex PCR, and its TCRdb copy is limited to in-frame clones, with some not included. The sample lists some 160,000 clones, 85% to 95% seen once, with over 0.7% in the top ten. This material consisted of peripheral blood, taken on day 0 of AZD1222 vaccination. These receptors all stem from an adult in good health.

The chain employs TRBV7-9 and TRBJ1-3; maybe TRBD1 (5 bases). Trimming took 2 bases from V and 3 from J, leaving 14 bases between them. Germline V gives CDR1 SEHNR, CDR2 FQNEAQ (reference sequence). The CDR3 has 16 residues. The CDR3, as DNA: TGTGCCAGCAGCTTACAAGGTCTGGGGGATGGAAACACCATATATTTT. The encoded protein is CASSLQGLGDGNTIYF.

CDR3 nucleotides: TGTGCCAGCAGTCCCACGGTCGGGTCCTCGGGTGAAAAACTGTTTTTT. This gives the protein CASSPTVGSSGEKLFF. The chain combines TRBV6-6 with TRBJ1-4; D not certain. Germline V gene lookup returns CDR1 MNHNY and CDR2 SVGAGI (reference sequence). V was clipped by 5 bases and J by 7 bases, with 20 bases between them. This CDR3 is built from 16 residues.

The chain has TRBV15 and TRBJ2-7; D is possibly TRBD1 (6 bases). This CDR3 is built from 13 residues. In germline, CDR1 is LNHNV, CDR2 YYDKDF (reference sequence). Trimming cost V 10 bases and J 5 bases, with 18 bases left between them. The CDR3 region has the DNA TGTGCCAGCGGACCACTCCAGGGGCACGAGCAGTACTTC. It translates to CASGPLQGHEQYF.

In this sample, this clone turned up a few times. The CDR3: CASSWVSNQPQHF. Here the CDR3 DNA reads TGTGCCAGCAGCTGGGTCAGCAATCAGCCCCAGCATTTT. The J gene is TRBJ1-5, the V gene TRBV28; no reliable D call. Trimming pared 6 bases from V and 1 base from J, leaving 7 bases between. CDR1 MDHEN and CDR2 SYDVKM come from the germline V gene. CDR3 length: 13 amino acids.

The J gene is TRBJ1-1, the V gene TRBV7-2; weak D call: TRBD1 (6 bases). Trimming cost V 3 bases and J 4 bases, with 12 bases left between them. The CDR3 runs to 14 residues. Germline lookup yields CDR1 SGHTA and CDR2 FQGNSA. The DNA for the CDR3 is TGTGCCAGCAGCTTCTACAGGGAAAGCACTGAAGCTTTCTTT. Its translation is CASSFYRESTEAFF.

This chain links TRBV9 with TRBJ2-7; weak D call: TRBD2 (6 bases). There are 16 residues in the CDR3. Germline CDR1 is SGDLS and CDR2 is YYNGEE. Trimming took 0 bases from V and 9 from J, leaving 22 bases between them. CDR3 sequence (DNA): TGTGCCAGCAGCGTAGCTTCGGGGGAACGGTTACGAGGGCAGTACTTC. Amino acid sequence: CASSVASGERLRGQYF. Using reference TRBV9 and TRBJ2-7 for the parts outside the CDR3, the full variable domain is DSGVTQTPKHLITATGQRVTLRCSPRSGDLSVYWYQQSLDQGLQFLIQYYNGEERAKGNILERFSAQQFPDLHSELNLSSLELGDSALYFCASSVASGERLRGQYFGPGTRLTVT.

The chain couples TRBV27 to TRBJ1-2, with 8 bases lining up with TRBD1. The J segment lost 6 bases and the V segment lost 5 bases, leaving 8 bases of the junction unmatched. The CDR3 spans 14 residues. Germline V CDR1 and CDR2: MNHEY, SMNVEV (reference sequence). The CDR3: CASSPTGGNNGYTF. The CDR3 DNA follows: TGTGCCAGCAGTCCCACAGGGGGAAACAATGGCTACACCTTC.

This rearrangement joins TRBV20-1 to TRBJ1-3; no reliable D call. Trimming cost V 3 bases and J 0 bases, with 6 bases left between them. From germline, CDR1 is DFQATT and CDR2 SNEGSKA (reference sequence). This CDR3 is 13 amino acids long. The CDR3 loop reads CSASTHSGNTIYF. As DNA, the CDR3 is TGCAGTGCTAGTACTCACTCTGGAAACACCATATATTTT.

The chain carries TRBV6-6 and TRBJ2-5; D is unresolved. The CDR3 sequence is 15 residues long. Germline CDR1 reads MNHNY; CDR2 reads SVGAGI (reference sequence). Trimming stripped 2 bases from V and 1 base from J, with 11 bases between. The CDR3 DNA is TGTGCCAGCAGTTACGTTTCTGGCCTCCAAGAGACCCAGTACTTC. Residues: CASSYVSGLQETQYF.

V is TRBV18 and J is TRBJ1-1; D possibly corresponds to TRBD1 (5 bases). The V end was cut by 5 bases, the J end by 0 bases, with 19 bases between. The CDR3 contains 17 residues. Germline CDR1 is KGHSH and CDR2 is LQKENI. This CDR3 is CASSARQSTIMNTEAFF. In DNA form, the CDR3 reads TGTGCCAGCTCAGCAAGACAGTCCACGATAATGAACACTGAAGCTTTCTTT.

The rearrangement joins TRBV7-6 to TRBJ2-5; a weak D match, TRBD1 (6 bases). CDR3 size: 14 residues. CDR1 SGHVS and CDR2 FNYEAQ come from the germline V gene. Trimming removed 0 bases at V and 5 bases at J, with 10 bases between. This CDR3 reads CASSLADRSETQYF. CDR3 sequence (DNA): TGTGCCAGCAGCTTAGCAGACAGGTCGGAGACCCAGTACTTC. Full variable domain (outside the CDR3, taken from reference TRBV7-6 and TRBJ2-5): GAGVSQSPRYKVTKRGQDVALRCDPISGHVSLYWYRQALGQGPEFLTYFNYEAQQDKSGLPNDRFSAERPEGSISTLTIQRTEQRDSAMYRCASSLADRSETQYFGPGTRLLVL.

This chain links TRBV6-5 with TRBJ1-2; possibly TRBD1 for D (6 bases). This CDR3 spans 14 amino acids. The ends were cut back, 5 bases at V and 4 bases at J, with 14 bases in the middle. Germline loops: CDR1 MNHEY, CDR2 SVGAGI. The CDR3 DNA reads TGTGCCAGCAGTCGAAACAGGGAAGCCTATGGCTACACCTTC. Amino acid sequence: CASSRNREAYGYTF.

This clone was seen only once. The chain uses TRBV28 and TRBJ1-2, with D perhaps TRBD1 (5 bases). Trimming left V 6 bases short and J 0 bases short, with 8 bases between. This CDR3 has 13 amino acids. CDR1 is MDHEN and CDR2 is SYDVKM in the germline V gene. The DNA of the CDR3 is TGTGCCAGCAGCCCGACAGCTAACTATGGCTACACCTTC. It translates to CASSPTANYGYTF.

This chain uses TRBV5-8 with TRBJ2-1; 8 positions agree with TRBD2. Unmatched junction bases numbered 2, after V lost 0 bases and J lost 3 bases. The CDR3 runs to 15 residues. The germline V gene encodes CDR1 SGHTS and CDR2 YDEGEE. CDR3 loop: CASSLVAGGYNEQFF. Here the CDR3 DNA reads TGTGCCAGCAGCTTGGTGGCGGGGGGCTACAATGAGCAGTTCTTC.

The CDR3 region has the DNA TGTGCCAGCAGTTTTAGGGGACTAAGTGAAAAACTGTTTTTT. Protein sequence: CASSFRGLSEKLFF. The genes are TRBV28 and TRBJ1-4, with D tentatively TRBD1 (5 bases). The CDR3 covers 14 residues. Germline loops: CDR1 MDHEN, CDR2 SYDVKM. Between the trimmed V and J ends, which lost 3 bases and 7 bases, there was a span of 12 bases. The variable domain in full, completed from reference TRBV28 and TRBJ1-4, reads DVKVTQSSRYLVKRTGEKVFLECVQDMDHENMFWYRQDPGLGLRLIYFSYDVKMKEKGDIPEGYSVSREKKERFSLILESASTNQTSMYLCASSFRGLSEKLFFGSGTQLSVL.

This clone was counted once. The chain has TRBV12-3 or TRBV12-4 and TRBJ1-2; the match to TRBD1 covers 9 bases. This CDR3 is 12 amino acids long. After removal of 6 bases from V and 7 bases from J, the junction contained 3 bases not matched to a gene. CDR3 in DNA: TGTGCCAGCAGGGAGGGACAGGGTGGCTACACCTTC. This sequence encodes CASREGQGGYTF.

This chain connects TRBV29-1 to TRBJ2-7; a possible D gene is TRBD2 (6 bases). The V gene's germline CDR1 is SQVTM and CDR2 ANQGSEA. The V and J ends lost 3 bases and 6 bases respectively, with 12 bases between them. The CDR3 spans 12 residues. The CDR3 nucleotides read TGCAGCGTTGAGGAAGGCGGGGCCGAGCAGTACTTC. This translates into CSVEEGGAEQYF.

J is TRBJ1-1 and V is TRBV7-3; 8 bases are shared with TRBD1. Germline V gene sequence: CDR1 SGHTA, CDR2 FQGTGA. V lost 5 bases and J lost 4; bases outside the gene matches: 6. This CDR3 region has 14 residues. The CDR3 reads CASSKQGEGTEAFF. The CDR3 DNA sequence: TGTGCCAGCAGCAAACAGGGGGAGGGCACTGAAGCTTTCTTT.

V is TRBV19 and J is TRBJ1-1; D unclear. Trimming removed 5 bases at V and 5 bases at J, with 12 bases between. Per the germline V gene, CDR1 is LNHDA and CDR2 is SQIVND (reference sequence). The CDR3 contains 13 residues. This chain's CDR3 is CASSRLGETEAFF. The DNA of the CDR3 is TGTGCCAGTAGTCGCCTGGGTGAGACTGAAGCTTTCTTT.

The rearrangement uses TRBV11-3 and TRBJ1-1; the match to TRBD1 covers 7 bases. With V trimmed by 6 bases and J by 7 bases, 8 bases remained unmatched. The CDR3 extends over 13 amino acids. Germline CDR1 SGHNT, CDR2 YENEEA. This CDR3 reads CASSRDRVSEAFF. DNA for the CDR3: TGTGCCAGCAGTCGAGACAGGGTTAGTGAAGCTTTCTTT.

This chain joins TRBV2 and TRBJ2-1; D tentatively reads TRBD1 or TRBD2 (5 bases each). With 8 bases removed from V and 3 bases from J, the gap between germline ends came to 14 bases. Germline V gives CDR1 SNHLY, CDR2 FYNNEI. The CDR3 extends over 14 amino acids. CDR3: CASAPRAGYNEQFF. CDR3 DNA: TGTGCCAGCGCGCCCAGGGCGGGCTACAATGAGCAGTTCTTC. The full variable domain, rest sourced from reference TRBV2 and TRBJ2-1, is EPEVTQTPSHQVTQMGQEVILRCVPISNHLYFYWYRQILGQKVEFLVSFYNNEISEKSEIFDDQFSVERPDGSNFTLKIRSTKLEDSAMYFCASAPRAGYNEQFFGPGTRLTVL.

The rearrangement links TRBV12-3 or TRBV12-4 to TRBJ1-1; D gene unclear. The CDR3 covers 12 residues. Between the trimmed V and J ends, which lost 4 bases and 10 bases, there was a span of 13 bases. The CDR3 region is CASSYVPHPAFF. DNA for the CDR3: TGTGCCAGCAGTTATGTTCCGCATCCAGCTTTCTTT.

The chain employs TRBV19 and TRBJ2-5; 9 bases are shared with TRBD2. The CDR3 is 14 amino acids. CDR1 and CDR2 (germline): LNHDA, SQIVND (reference sequence). Trimming removed 11 bases from V and 3 bases from J; junction bases left unmatched: 10. The CDR3, as DNA: TGTGCCCAGCCCCGGACTAGCGATGAAGAGACCCAGTACTTC. Its protein is CAQPRTSDEETQYF.

The J gene is TRBJ2-1, the V gene TRBV18; no definite D call. The CDR3 has 13 amino acids. Trimming left V 3 bases short and J 0 bases short, with 3 bases between. Per the germline V gene, CDR1 is KGHSH and CDR2 is LQKENI. The CDR3 sequence is CASSPGSYNEQFF. As DNA, the CDR3 is TGTGCCAGCTCACCGGGCTCCTACAATGAGCAGTTCTTC.

This sequence joins TRBV3-1 (or the pseudogene TRBV3-2) and TRBJ1-1; D remains unclear. The CDR3 length is 15 residues. Germline V lookup: CDR1 LGHDT, CDR2 YNNKEL (reference sequence). Trimming pared 3 bases from V and 6 bases from J, leaving 17 bases between. CDR3 in DNA: TGTGCCAGCAGCCACACCTCTTCCGCGGAGCCTGAAGCTTTCTTT. It yields the protein CASSHTSSAEPEAFF.

The chain links TRBV6-5 to TRBJ1-3, with D possibly matching TRBD1 (6 bases). The length of the CDR3 is 15 residues. Per germline, CDR1 MNHEY and CDR2 SVGAGI. V gave up 7 bases and J gave up 3 bases, with 16 bases separating them. The CDR3 loop is CASNIGGAVGNTIYF. As DNA, the CDR3 is TGTGCCAGCAACATAGGGGGGGCTGTTGGAAACACCATATATTTT.